This TCR beta chain was documented in a study of shared clonotypes between healthy human individuals. Notes on the study in general: The study generally estimated greater richness for naive than memory subsets.

Deletions cut 4 bases from V and 2 bases from J, with 10 bases between. Germline loops: CDR1 SGHRS, CDR2 YFSETQ. This CDR3 spans 14 amino acids. The method was immunoSEQ multiplex PCR; TCRdb's version includes in-frame clones alone and lacks a portion of them. This sample has about 2.4 million clones, with roughly 93% found just once. Worth noting for this clone: Its specificity is not known. The sample holds other DNA sequences that translate to the same CDR3.

Adults of Caucasian background living in Nashville, Tennessee made up all donors. This sequence originates from a man aged 18 to 29 in good health. Some clones in this sample may be carry-over from other donors' samples. V is TRBV5-1 and J is TRBJ2-1; D is perhaps TRBD2 (5 bases). The sequenced sample consisted of naive CD4+ T cells from PBMCs. Documented subset: CD45RA+ positively selected. The chain's CDR3 is CASSSGLAYNEQFF. CDR3 nucleotides: TGCGCCAGCAGCAGCGGTCTAGCCTACAATGAGCAGTTCTTC.